This T cell receptor (beta chain) originates from a study of post-analysis software for immune sequencing data. Overall study findings and caveats: Comparison of patients with controls showed five TRBV segments more frequent in patients, TRBV5-6, TRBV5-1 and TRBV20-1 among them. Controls had significantly higher normalized Chao1 diversity than multiple sclerosis patients.

The authors incorporated unique molecular identifiers into the TCR beta cDNA libraries. TCRdb analysed the PCR reads with MiXCR anew, one entry per CDR3 protein. This sample yields 350,000 to 450,000 distinct CDR3 sequences, of which around 37% are seen a single time; around 15% belongs to the top ten. In regard to this clonotype: The antigen is unknown.

The germline V gene encodes CDR1 MGHRA and CDR2 YSYEKL. The CDR3 has 13 amino acids. Trimming removed 4 bases at V and 10 bases at J, with 14 bases between. Material for sequencing was blood. V is TRBV4-1 and J is TRBJ2-1, with TRBD1 as a possible D gene (6 bases). The receptor was derived from a girl aged 5-17 years with multiple sclerosis. CDR3 sequence (DNA): TGCGCCAGCAGCCCGTATGACAGGAACGAGCAGTTCTTC. This gives the protein CASSPYDRNEQFF.